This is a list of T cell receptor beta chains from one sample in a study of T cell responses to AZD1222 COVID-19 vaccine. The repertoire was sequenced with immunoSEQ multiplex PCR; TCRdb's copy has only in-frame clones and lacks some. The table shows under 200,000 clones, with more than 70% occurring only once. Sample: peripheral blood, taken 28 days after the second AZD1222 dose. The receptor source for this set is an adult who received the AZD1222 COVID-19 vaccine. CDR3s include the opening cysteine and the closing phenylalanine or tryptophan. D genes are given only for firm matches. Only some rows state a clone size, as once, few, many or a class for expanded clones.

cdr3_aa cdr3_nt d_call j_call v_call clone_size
CASSKLAGRGNEQFF TGTGCCAGTAGTAAGCTAGCGGGGAGGGGAAATGAGCAGTTCTTC TRBD2 TRBJ2-1 TRBV19 NA
CASSTEGDQPQHF TGTGCCAGCAGCACCGAGGGGGATCAGCCCCAGCATTTT NA TRBJ1-5 TRBV7-8 NA
CASSWGGSDNEQFF TGTGCCAGCAGCTGGGGAGGTTCGGACAATGAGCAGTTCTTC NA TRBJ2-1 TRBV7-9 few
CASSNFSLGQGEGIQYF TGTGCCAGCAGCAATTTTTCGCTGGGACAGGGCGAGGGGATTCAGTACTTC NA TRBJ2-4 TRBV21-1 NA
CASTVWELAGAGELFF TGTGCCAGTACCGTTTGGGAGCTGGCAGGGGCCGGGGAGCTGTTTTTT NA TRBJ2-2 TRBV19 NA
CASSPRQDPQETQYF TGTGCCAGCTCACCTAGACAGGACCCCCAAGAGACCCAGTACTTC NA TRBJ2-5 TRBV18 NA
CASSESGALANYGYTF TGTGCCAGCAGTGAAAGTGGGGCATTAGCTAACTATGGCTACACCTTC NA TRBJ1-2 TRBV2 NA
CASSPRSRDYNEQFF TGTGCCAGCAGTCCCCGTTCCAGAGACTACAATGAGCAGTTCTTC NA TRBJ2-1 TRBV6-2/TRBV6-3 NA
CAISEPTGGNYEQYF TGTGCCATCAGTGAGCCCACAGGGGGCAACTACGAGCAGTACTTC TRBD1 TRBJ2-7 TRBV10-3 NA
CASSDPRGRHSDTQYF TGTGCCAGTAGCGATCCGCGGGGGCGTCACTCAGATACGCAGTATTTT NA TRBJ2-3 TRBV19 NA
CASSSPRDPLAAFF TGCGCCAGCAGCAGCCCCCGGGACCCCCTGGCAGCTTTCTTT NA TRBJ1-1 TRBV5-1 NA
CASSFQGNEQFF TGTGCCAGCAGTTTCCAGGGCAATGAGCAGTTCTTC NA TRBJ2-1 TRBV12-3/TRBV12-4 NA
CASSRAAGAGGTEAFF TGTGCCAGCAGCCGGGCGGCGGGCGCGGGAGGCACTGAAGCTTTCTTT NA TRBJ1-1 TRBV7-9 once
CASSGLQGTDTQYF TGCGCCAGCAGCGGGCTACAGGGCACAGATACGCAGTATTTT NA TRBJ2-3 TRBV5-1 NA
CASSLGRVAEAFF TGTGCCAGCAGTTTAGGCAGGGTCGCTGAAGCTTTCTTT NA TRBJ1-1 TRBV27 NA
CASSLSGGYEQYF TGTGCCAGCAGCTTATCCGGGGGCTACGAGCAGTACTTC NA TRBJ2-7 TRBV7-2 once
CASSGYSFPYEQYF TGTGCCAGCAGTGGCTACAGTTTCCCCTACGAGCAGTACTTC NA TRBJ2-7 TRBV6-1 NA
CASSLSNYEQYF TGTGCCAGCAGCTTATCCAACTACGAGCAGTACTTC NA TRBJ2-7 TRBV11-2 many